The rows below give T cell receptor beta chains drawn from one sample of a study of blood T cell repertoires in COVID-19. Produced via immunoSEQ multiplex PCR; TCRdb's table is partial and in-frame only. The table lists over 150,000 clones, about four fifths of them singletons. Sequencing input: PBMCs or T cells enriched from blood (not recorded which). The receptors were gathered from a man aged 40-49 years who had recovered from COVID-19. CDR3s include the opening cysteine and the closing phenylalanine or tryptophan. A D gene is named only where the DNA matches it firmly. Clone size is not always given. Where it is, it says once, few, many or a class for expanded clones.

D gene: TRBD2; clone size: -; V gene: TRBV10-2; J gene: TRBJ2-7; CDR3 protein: CASRGLAGPSSYEQYF; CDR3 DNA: TGCGCCAGCAGGGGGCTAGCGGGGCCGAGCTCCTACGAGCAGTACTTC
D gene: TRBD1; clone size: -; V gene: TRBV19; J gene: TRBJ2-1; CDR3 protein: CASSTGTGKYNEQFF; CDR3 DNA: TGTGCCAGTAGTACCGGGACAGGGAAATACAATGAGCAGTTCTTC
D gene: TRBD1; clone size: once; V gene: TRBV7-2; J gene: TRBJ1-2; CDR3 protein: CASSRQGANYGYTF; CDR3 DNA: TGTGCCAGCAGCAGACAGGGGGCTAACTATGGCTACACCTTC
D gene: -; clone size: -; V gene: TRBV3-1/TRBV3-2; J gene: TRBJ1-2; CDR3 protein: CASSQGRGAGYTF; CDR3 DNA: TGTGCCAGCAGCCAAGGACGGGGGGCTGGCTACACCTTC
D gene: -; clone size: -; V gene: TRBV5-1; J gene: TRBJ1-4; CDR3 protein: CASSSPGRGEKLFF; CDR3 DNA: TGCGCCAGCAGCTCCCCGGGTAGGGGTGAAAAACTGTTTTTT
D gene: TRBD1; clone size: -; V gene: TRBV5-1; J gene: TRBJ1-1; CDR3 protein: CASSPGTGEAFF; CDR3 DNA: TGCGCCAGCAGCCCGGGGACAGGTGAAGCTTTCTTT
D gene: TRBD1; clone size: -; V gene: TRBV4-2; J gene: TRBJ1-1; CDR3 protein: CASSLHSGGEGNTEAFF; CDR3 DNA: TGTGCCAGCAGCCTTCATTCAGGGGGCGAAGGGAACACTGAAGCTTTCTTT
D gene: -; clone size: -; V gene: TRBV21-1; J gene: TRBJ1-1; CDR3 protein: CASSNLGHGNTEAFF; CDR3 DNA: TGTGCCAGCAGCAATTTGGGACACGGGAACACTGAAGCTTTCTTT
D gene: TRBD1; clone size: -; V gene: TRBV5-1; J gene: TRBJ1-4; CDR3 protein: CASSLYRDRKYEKLFF; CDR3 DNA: TGCGCCAGCAGCTTGTACCGGGACAGGAAATACGAAAAACTGTTTTTT
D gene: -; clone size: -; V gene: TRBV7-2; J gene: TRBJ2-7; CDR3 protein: CASSLVSLSGEQYF; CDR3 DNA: TGTGCCAGCAGCTTAGTGTCACTCTCGGGGGAGCAGTACTTC
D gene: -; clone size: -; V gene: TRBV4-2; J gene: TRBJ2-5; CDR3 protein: CASSQDISGLETQYF; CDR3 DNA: TGTGCCAGCAGCCAAGACATTTCGGGGTTGGAGACCCAGTACTTC
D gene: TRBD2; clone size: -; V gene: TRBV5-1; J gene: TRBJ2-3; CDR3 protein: CASSPRTSGRSTDTQYF; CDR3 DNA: TGCGCCAGCAGCCCAAGGACTAGCGGGAGAAGCACAGATACGCAGTATTTT
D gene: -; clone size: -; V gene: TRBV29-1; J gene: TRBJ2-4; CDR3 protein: CSVEPLAKNIQYF; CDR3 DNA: TGCAGCGTTGAACCCTTAGCCAAAAACATTCAGTACTTC
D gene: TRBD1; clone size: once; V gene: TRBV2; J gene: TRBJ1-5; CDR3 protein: CASSAGQGGSQPQHF; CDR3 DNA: TGTGCCAGCAGCGCGGGACAGGGTGGTAGTCAGCCCCAGCATTTT
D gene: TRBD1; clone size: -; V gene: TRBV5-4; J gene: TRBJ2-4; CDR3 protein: CASSLRDRGHIQYF; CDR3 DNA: TGTGCCAGCAGCTTGAGGGACAGGGGTCACATTCAGTACTTC
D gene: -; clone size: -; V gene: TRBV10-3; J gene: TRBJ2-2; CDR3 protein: CAISEQGPPVPGELFF; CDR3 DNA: TGTGCCATCAGTGAGCAGGGGCCTCCGGTTCCCGGGGAGCTGTTTTTT
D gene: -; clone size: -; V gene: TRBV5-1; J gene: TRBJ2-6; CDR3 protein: CASSFSGAGANVLTF; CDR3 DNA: TGCGCCAGCAGCTTTTCCGGGGCTGGGGCCAACGTCCTGACTTTC
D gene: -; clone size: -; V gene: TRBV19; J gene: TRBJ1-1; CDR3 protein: CASSIRGNTEAFF; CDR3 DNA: TGTGCCAGTAGTATCAGGGGGAACACTGAAGCTTTCTTT
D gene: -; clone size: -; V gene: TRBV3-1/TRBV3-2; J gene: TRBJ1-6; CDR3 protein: CASSKAGSSYNSPLHF; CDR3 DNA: TGTGCCAGCTCTAAGGCAGGAAGCTCCTATAATTCACCCCTCCACTTT
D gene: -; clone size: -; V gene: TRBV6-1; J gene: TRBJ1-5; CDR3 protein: CASSESGAVNQPQHF; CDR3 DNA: TGTGCCAGCAGTGAATCTGGGGCTGTAAATCAGCCCCAGCATTTT
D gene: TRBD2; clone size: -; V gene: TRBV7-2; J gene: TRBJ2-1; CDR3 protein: CASSYLSSGSTYNEQFF; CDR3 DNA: TGTGCCAGCAGCTACCTTAGTAGCGGGAGTACCTACAATGAGCAGTTCTTC
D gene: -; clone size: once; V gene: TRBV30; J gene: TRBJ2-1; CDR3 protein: CAWSWIQSSYNEQFF; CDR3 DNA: TGTGCCTGGAGTTGGATACAGAGCTCCTACAATGAGCAGTTCTTC
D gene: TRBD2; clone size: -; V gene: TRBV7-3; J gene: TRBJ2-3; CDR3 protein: CASSLGGLAGDTDTQYF; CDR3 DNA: TGTGCCAGCAGCTTAGGGGGACTAGCGGGAGACACAGATACGCAGTATTTT
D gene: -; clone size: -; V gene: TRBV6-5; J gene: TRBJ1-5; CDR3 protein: CASSYSGQPQHF; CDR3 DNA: TGTGCCAGCAGTTACTCCGGGCAGCCCCAGCATTTT
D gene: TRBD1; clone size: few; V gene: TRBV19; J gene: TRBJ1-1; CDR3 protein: CASIRTGGNTEAFF; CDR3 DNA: TGTGCCAGTATACGGACAGGGGGGAACACTGAAGCTTTCTTT
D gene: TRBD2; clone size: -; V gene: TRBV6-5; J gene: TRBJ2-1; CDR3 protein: CASSPAGVEQFF; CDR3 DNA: TGTGCCAGCAGTCCCGCGGGGGTTGAGCAGTTCTTC
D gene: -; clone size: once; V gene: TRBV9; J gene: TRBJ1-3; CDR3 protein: CASSPRSRGGPGNTIYF; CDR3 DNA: TGTGCCAGCAGCCCCAGGAGCCGGGGAGGTCCGGGAAACACCATATATTTT
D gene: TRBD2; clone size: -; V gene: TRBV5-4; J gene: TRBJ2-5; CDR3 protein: CASSTSGRETQYF; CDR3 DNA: TGTGCCAGCAGTACTAGCGGGAGGGAGACCCAGTACTTC
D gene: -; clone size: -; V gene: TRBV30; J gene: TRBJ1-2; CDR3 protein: CAWSRLGGAVERGGYTF; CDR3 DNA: TGTGCCTGGAGTCGGCTAGGGGGAGCGGTAGAGCGGGGTGGCTACACCTTC
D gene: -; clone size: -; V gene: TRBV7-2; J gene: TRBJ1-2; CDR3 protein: CASSPHVEGYTF; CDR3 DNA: TGTGCCAGCAGCCCTCACGTCGAGGGCTACACCTTC
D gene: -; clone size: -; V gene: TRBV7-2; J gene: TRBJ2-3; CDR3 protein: CASSLGGRHTQYF; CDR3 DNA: TGTGCCAGCAGCTTAGGGGGGAGGCACACGCAGTATTTT
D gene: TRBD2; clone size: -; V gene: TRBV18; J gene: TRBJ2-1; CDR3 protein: CASSPGLAENNEQFF; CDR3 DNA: TGTGCCAGCTCACCAGGACTAGCGGAAAACAATGAGCAGTTCTTC
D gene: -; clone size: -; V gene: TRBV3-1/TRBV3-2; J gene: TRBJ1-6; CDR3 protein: CASSQGMNSGFNSPLHF; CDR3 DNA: TGTGCCAGCAGCCAAGGAATGAACAGCGGCTTTAATTCACCCCTCCACTTT
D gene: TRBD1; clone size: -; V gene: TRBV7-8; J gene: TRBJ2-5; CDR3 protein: CASSLDRGETQYF; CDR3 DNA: TGTGCCAGCAGCCTGGACAGGGGAGAGACCCAGTACTTC
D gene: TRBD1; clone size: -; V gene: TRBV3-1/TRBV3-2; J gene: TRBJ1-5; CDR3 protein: CASSHLDRGQPQHF; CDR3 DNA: TGTGCCAGCAGCCACCTAGACAGGGGACAGCCCCAGCATTTT
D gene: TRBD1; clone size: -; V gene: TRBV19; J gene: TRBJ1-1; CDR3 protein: CASRLGQGRGDTEAFF; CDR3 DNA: TGTGCCAGTAGGCTTGGACAGGGGCGAGGGGACACTGAAGCTTTCTTT
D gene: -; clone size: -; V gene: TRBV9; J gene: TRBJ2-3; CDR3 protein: CASSAHLEDTQYF; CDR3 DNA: TGTGCCAGCAGCGCCCATTTAGAAGATACGCAGTATTTT
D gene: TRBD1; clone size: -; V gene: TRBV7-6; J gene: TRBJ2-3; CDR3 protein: CASSYRAGTATDTQYF; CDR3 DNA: TGTGCCAGCAGTTACCGAGCTGGGACAGCCACAGATACGCAGTATTTT
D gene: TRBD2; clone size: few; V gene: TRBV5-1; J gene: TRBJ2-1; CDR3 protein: CASSPTSGRALYNEQFF; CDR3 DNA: TGCGCCAGCAGCCCCACTAGCGGGAGGGCCCTCTACAATGAGCAGTTCTTC
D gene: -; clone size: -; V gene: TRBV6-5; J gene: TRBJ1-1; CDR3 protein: CASDRKPVAATEAFF; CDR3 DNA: TGTGCCAGCGATCGGAAGCCCGTGGCGGCCACTGAAGCTTTCTTT
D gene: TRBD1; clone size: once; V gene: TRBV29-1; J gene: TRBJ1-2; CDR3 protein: CSVEDQGGDGYTF; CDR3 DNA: TGCAGCGTTGAAGATCAAGGGGGCGATGGCTACACCTTC
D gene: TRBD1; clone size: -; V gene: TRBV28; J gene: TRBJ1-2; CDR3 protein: CASSRQGAYNYGYTF; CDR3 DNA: TGTGCCAGCAGTCGACAGGGGGCCTATAACTATGGCTACACCTTC
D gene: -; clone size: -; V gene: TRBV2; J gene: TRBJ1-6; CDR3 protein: CASSEALSSPLHF; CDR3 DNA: TGTGCCAGCAGTGAAGCGCTTAGTTCACCCCTCCACTTT
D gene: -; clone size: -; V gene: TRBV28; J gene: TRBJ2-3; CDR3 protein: CASGSLEEAAGVDTQYF; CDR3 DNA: TGTGCCAGCGGATCCCTTGAGGAGGCTGCCGGGGTTGATACGCAGTATTTT
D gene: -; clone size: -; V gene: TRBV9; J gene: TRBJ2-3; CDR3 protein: CASSVVSSLTDTQYF; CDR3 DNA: TGTGCCAGCAGCGTAGTTTCTAGCCTTACAGATACGCAGTATTTT
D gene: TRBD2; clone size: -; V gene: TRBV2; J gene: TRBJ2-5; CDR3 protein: CASSGLGLAMETQYF; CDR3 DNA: TGTGCCAGCAGCGGGTTGGGACTAGCAATGGAGACCCAGTACTTC